This T cell receptor beta chain was documented in a study of cytomegalovirus exposure and HLA in healthy donors. Across the whole study: HLA-typed donors contributed some 77 million unique TCRs, which were held in an early data release.

Whole-study results and caveats: A later analysis revealed that TCR association rates differed between HLA loci, peaking at DRB1 and bottoming out at HLA-C.

Trimming stripped 4 bases from V and 9 bases from J, with 13 bases between. Germline CDR1 reads MNHEY; CDR2 reads SMNVEV (reference sequence). The CDR3 has 13 residues. Concerning this clone itself: Its specificity is unknown.

Amplification used 60 Vbeta primers and 13 Jbeta primers. Method: immunoSEQ multiplex PCR; TCRdb's copy keeps in-frame clones and lacks some. In the table there are 80,000 to 100,000 clones, roughly 76% of which are singletons. The chain joins TRBV27 to TRBJ1-5; D remains ambiguous. This receptor was obtained from a man in his forties or fifties in good health and CMV-seronegative. The sequencing input was PBMCs. The CDR3 nucleotides are TGTGCCAGCAGTTCCAAACCCCCGGTGCCCCAGCATTTT. It encodes CASSSKPPVPQHF.